This passage covers 30 T cell receptor beta chains from one sample sequenced in a study of shared clonotypes between healthy human individuals. Here immunoSEQ multiplex PCR was the method, and the copy in TCRdb shows in-frame clones only, minus some. The sample shows a few million clones, more than 80% of them seen only once. Material: naive CD4+ T cells from PBMCs. The sample's subset: CD45RA+ positively selected. The receptors come from a man between 18 and 29 years old in good health. Some clones in this sample may be carry-over from other donors' samples.

The chain has TRBV5-5 and TRBJ1-4; no reliable D call. Looked up from germline, CDR1 is SGHKS and CDR2 is YYEKEE (reference sequence). Trimming left V 1 base short and J 7 bases short, with 11 bases between. The CDR3 length is 14 residues. The CDR3, as DNA: TGTGCCAGCAGCTTGACGGGGTTCGGTGAAAAACTGTTTTTT. The encoded protein is CASSLTGFGEKLFF.

This chain links TRBV7-8 with TRBJ1-2; TRBD1 is a possible D gene (6 bases). V shed 5 bases and J shed 2 bases, with 12 bases lying between them. Germline assignment: CDR1 SGHVS and CDR2 FQNEAQ. CDR3 size: 14 residues. CDR3 protein: CASSTRQANYGYTF. The CDR3 region has the DNA TGTGCCAGCAGCACCCGACAGGCAAACTATGGCTACACCTTC.

About this clone: This sample includes further DNA sequences coding for the same CDR3. The chain is built from TRBV18 and TRBJ2-3; no clear D. This CDR3 region has 15 residues. Germline V gene lookup returns CDR1 KGHSH and CDR2 LQKENI. V shed 2 bases and J shed 0 bases, with 9 bases lying between them. Here the CDR3 DNA reads TGTGCCAGCTCACCAAGTTATGGGAGCACAGATACGCAGTATTTT. This encodes CASSPSYGSTDTQYF.

This clone was picked up a small number of times. V gene TRBV2 combines with J gene TRBJ1-2; weak D call: TRBD1 (5 bases). From germline, CDR1 is SNHLY and CDR2 FYNNEI. Trimming left V 3 bases short and J 0 bases short, with 8 bases between. The CDR3 runs to 14 residues. CDR3 residues: CASSDRATNYGYTF. The CDR3 nucleotides are TGTGCCAGCAGTGACAGGGCAACTAACTATGGCTACACCTTC.

Only one count was recorded for this clone. The chain is built from TRBV5-1 and TRBJ2-1; 9 bases are a match to TRBD2. The V gene end was trimmed by 4 bases and the J gene end by 8 bases; junction bases not matched to a gene: 7. CDR3 length: 14 residues. CDR1 is SGHRS and CDR2 is YFSETQ in the germline V gene. CDR3 in DNA: TGCGCCAGCAGCCCTGGACTAGCGAAGCATGAGCAGTTCTTC. Translated, it gives CASSPGLAKHEQFF.

This chain connects TRBV29-1 to TRBJ2-7; 9 nucleotides agree with TRBD1. Germline CDR1 reads SQVTM; CDR2 reads ANQGSEA. The trim removed 7 bases at V and 6 bases at J, leaving 10 bases unmatched. The CDR3 has 13 residues. The chain's CDR3 is CSATTGGWTEQYF. The CDR3 DNA reads as TGCAGCGCCACGACAGGGGGGTGGACCGAGCAGTACTTC.

As to this clone: Different DNA sequences within this sample yield the same CDR3. This chain links TRBV2 with TRBJ2-7, with D uncertain. Per the germline V gene, CDR1 is SNHLY and CDR2 is FYNNEI. V lost 4 bases and J 4 bases, leaving 5 bases between the germline ends. CDR3 size: 11 residues. DNA of the CDR3: TGTGCCAGCAGTGGAGCGTACGAGCAGTACTTC. It translates to CASSGAYEQYF.

CDR3 sequence: CASSSRRGRKTQYF. The DNA of the CDR3 is TGTGCCAGCAGCTCCCGGCGCGGGAGGAAGACCCAGTACTTC. The genes are TRBV7-2 and TRBJ2-5; 8 nucleotides align to TRBD2. Looked up from germline, CDR1 is SGHTA and CDR2 is FQGNSA. Unmatched junction bases numbered 7, after V lost 4 bases and J lost 6 bases. The CDR3 spans 14 residues.

This clone was counted a single time. V is TRBV7-9 and J is TRBJ2-7; TRBD2 might be the D (6 bases). V lost 5 bases, J lost 5 bases, and 19 bases lay in between. This CDR3 has 15 amino acids. Germline-derived CDR1 and CDR2 are SEHNR and FQNEAQ (reference sequence). CDR3 DNA: TGTGCCAGCAGCAAAGATGGGACTCGCACTGACGAGCAGTACTTC. This sequence encodes CASSKDGTRTDEQYF. Variable domain in full (rest from reference TRBV7-9 and TRBJ2-7): DTGVSQNPRHKITKRGQNVTFRCDPISEHNRLYWYRQTLGQGPEFLTYFQNEAQLEKSRLLSDRFSAERPKGSFSTLEIQRTEQGDSAMYLCASSKDGTRTDEQYFGPGTRLTVT.

The chain carries TRBV13 and TRBJ2-7, with 8 bases aligning to TRBD2. This CDR3 spans 16 amino acids. Germline CDR1 is PRHDT and CDR2 is FYEKMQ (reference sequence). Unmatched junction bases numbered 12, after V lost 5 bases and J lost 3 bases. The CDR3 nucleotides are TGTGCCAGCAGCGCCCCTCTTCCCGGGGGGGGCTACGAGCAGTACTTC. Amino acid sequence: CASSAPLPGGGYEQYF.

The chain recombines TRBV7-6 with TRBJ2-7, with TRBD1 matching 8 bases. CDR3 length equals 15 residues. J was trimmed by 5 bases and V by 5 bases; bases with no gene match: 11. Germline-derived CDR1 and CDR2 are SGHVS and FNYEAQ. The chain's CDR3 is CASSALTGVLHEQYF. For the CDR3, the DNA is TGTGCCAGCAGCGCCCTGACAGGGGTACTCCACGAGCAGTACTTC.

This clone was detected only once. The chain couples TRBV7-9 to TRBJ2-3, with 11 bases that match TRBD2. Losses at the gene ends were 3 bases for V and 4 bases for J; bases not matched to a gene: 6. The germline V gene has CDR1 SEHNR and CDR2 FQNEAQ (reference sequence). This CDR3 has 16 amino acids. The CDR3 region has the DNA TGTGCCAGCAGCTTCCCACTAGCGGGAGAAGCAGATACGCAGTATTTT. Its protein product is CASSFPLAGEADTQYF.

The chain couples TRBV15 to TRBJ1-5; 7 bases are shared with TRBD1. J was trimmed by 11 bases and V by 0 bases; bases with no gene match: 7. Germline V CDR1 and CDR2: LNHNV, YYDKDF (reference sequence). There are 14 residues in the CDR3. CDR3 in DNA: TGTGCCACCAGCAGAGATCCCCTGGGGACAGCCCAGCATTTT. Encoded protein: CATSRDPLGTAQHF.

The rearrangement joins TRBV5-4 to TRBJ2-2; unclear D gene. The CDR3 runs to 13 residues. Germline-derived CDR1 and CDR2 are SGHNT and YYREEE (reference sequence). V gave up 0 bases and J gave up 7 bases, with 7 bases separating them. The CDR3 nucleotides read TGTGCCAGCAGCTTGGAGGCAGGCGGGGAGCTGTTTTTT. Translated: CASSLEAGGELFF.

The V and J genes are TRBV6-5 and TRBJ1-6; D ambiguous. Germline CDR1 is MNHEY and CDR2 is SVGAGI. With 11 bases removed from V and 5 bases from J, the gap between germline ends came to 13 bases. CDR3 size: 13 residues. In nucleotides, the CDR3 is TGTGCCTGTTCCGGGCGCCATAATTCACCCCTCCACTTT. Its translation is CACSGRHNSPLHF.

The chain joins TRBV2 to TRBJ1-2; a possible D gene is TRBD1 (6 bases). Trimming took off 5 bases at V and 7 bases at J, with 17 bases between the two ends. CDR1 SNHLY and CDR2 FYNNEI come from the germline V gene. CDR3 size: 14 residues. The CDR3 nucleotides read TGTGCCAGCAGTATTTCAACCCAGGGGAGTGGCTACACCTTC. Amino acids: CASSISTQGSGYTF.

This clone was seen more than once but under ten times. Because the CDR3 is missing its conserved closing phenylalanine or tryptophan, this is likely a read error. The DNA is omitted, as the CDR3 cannot be located on it reliably, and the CDR3 follows TCRdb's listing. CDR3: CASSTSSGGGWLHP. The genes are TRBV19 and TRBJ1-2. Counting both end residues, the CDR3 totals 14 amino acids. CDR1 is LNHDA, CDR2 SQIVND, per germline (reference sequence).

This chain links TRBV6-5 with TRBJ1-2; no definite D call. Trimming cost V 5 bases and J 8 bases, with 12 bases left between them. Germline V lookup: CDR1 MNHEY, CDR2 SVGAGI. The CDR3 runs 12 residues. Here the CDR3 reads CASSAPETGYTF. The CDR3 nucleotides read TGTGCCAGCAGTGCGCCAGAGACGGGCTACACCTTC.

This chain uses TRBV30 with TRBJ1-2; D is ambiguous. Trimming took off 7 bases at V and 8 bases at J, with 14 bases between the two ends. Germline values: CDR1 GTSNPN, CDR2 SVGIG (reference sequence). This CDR3 comprises 11 residues. The CDR3 DNA reads as TGTGCCTCCACGCTTCCGAACGGCTACACCTTC. This codes for CASTLPNGYTF.

Turning to this clone: This sample includes further DNA sequences coding for the same CDR3. J is TRBJ1-4 and V is TRBV5-1; TRBD1 is a possible D gene (5 bases). Germline CDR1 is SGHRS and CDR2 is YFSETQ. V lost 0 bases, J lost 3 bases, and 9 bases lay in between. This CDR3 spans 15 amino acids. Here the CDR3 reads CASSLEGAANEKLFF. CDR3 coding DNA: TGCGCCAGCAGCTTGGAAGGGGCTGCTAATGAAAAACTGTTTTTT.

The CDR3 spells CASSLVPPADYEQYF. CDR3 bases: TGTGCCAGCAGCTTAGTACCCCCGGCTGACTACGAGCAGTACTTC. V usage is TRBV7-4 and J usage is TRBJ2-7, with D unresolved. CDR1 and CDR2 from the germline V gene are SGHVT and SQSDAQ. V gave up 1 base and J gave up 3 bases, with 13 bases separating them. The CDR3 loop spans 15 amino acids.

V usage is TRBV9 and J usage is TRBJ2-6, with 7 bases aligning to TRBD1. Germline CDR1 and CDR2: SGDLS and YYNGEE. With V trimmed by 6 bases and J by 4 bases, 7 bases remained unmatched. The CDR3 has 15 residues. As DNA, the CDR3 is TGTGCCAGCAACCGAGAGGGGGCCGGGGCCAACGTCCTGACTTTC. It translates to CASNREGAGANVLTF.

This sequence joins TRBV5-1 and TRBJ1-5; a weak D match, TRBD1 (5 bases). CDR1 and CDR2 (germline): SGHRS, YFSETQ. V was pared by 0 bases and J by 3 bases, with 16 bases between. The CDR3 length is 17 residues. This CDR3 reads CASSLDPRATSNQPQHF. The CDR3 DNA is TGCGCCAGCAGCTTGGACCCCAGGGCAACCTCCAATCAGCCCCAGCATTTT.

This clone was detected only once. The chain couples TRBV6-6 to TRBJ2-7, with D possibly being TRBD1 (5 bases). V gave up 0 bases and J gave up 2 bases, with 8 bases separating them. There are 14 residues in the CDR3. Germline lookup yields CDR1 MNHNY and CDR2 SVGAGI (reference sequence). The CDR3, as DNA: TGTGCCAGCAGTTACTCCGACAGCACCTACGAGCAGTACTTC. Its translation is CASSYSDSTYEQYF.

The CDR3 protein is CASSSSLQGMNTEAFF. For the CDR3, the DNA is TGTGCCAGCAGTTCATCACTACAGGGGATGAACACTGAAGCTTTCTTT. This chain links TRBV6-6 with TRBJ1-1; 7 positions agree with TRBD1. CDR1 and CDR2 from the germline V gene are MNHNY and SVGAGI (reference sequence). Germline trimming cut 4 bases from V and 0 bases from J; bases unmatched to any gene: 8. The CDR3 length is 16 residues.

This clone showed up just a few times. The rearrangement links TRBV5-1 to TRBJ2-5; D ambiguous. The CDR3 contains 13 residues. Trimming shortened V by 0 bases and J by 0 bases, and 3 bases separated the two germline ends. Per germline, CDR1 SGHRS and CDR2 YFSETQ. As DNA, the CDR3 is TGCGCCAGCAGCTTGGAATACCAAGAGACCCAGTACTTC. This sequence encodes CASSLEYQETQYF. Complete variable domain (other parts from reference TRBV5-1 and TRBJ2-5): KAGVTQTPRYLIKTRGQQVTLSCSPISGHRSVSWYQQTPGQGLQFLFEYFSETQRNKGNFPGRFSGRQFSNSRSEMNVSTLELGDSALYLCASSLEYQETQYFGPGTRLLVL.

The chain couples TRBV10-3 to TRBJ2-7; D gene unclear. The CDR3 is 12 amino acids. V was clipped by 8 bases and J by 2 bases, with 10 bases between them. Germline CDR1 is ENHRY and CDR2 is SYGVKD. The CDR3 loop is CAIASSAYEQYF. For the CDR3, the DNA is TGTGCCATCGCAAGTTCTGCCTACGAGCAGTACTTC.

Note on this clone: Other DNA sequences in this sample translate to the same CDR3. V usage is TRBV2 and J usage is TRBJ2-7, with a possible D match to TRBD1 (5 bases). Trimming removed 4 bases from V and 2 bases from J, with 9 bases in between. The germline CDR1 and CDR2 sequences are SNHLY and FYNNEI. The CDR3 loop spans 13 amino acids. Here the CDR3 reads CASSGGRAYEQYF. The DNA of the CDR3 is TGTGCCAGCAGTGGGGGCAGGGCCTACGAGCAGTACTTC.

The chain employs TRBV7-9 and TRBJ2-5; D gene ambiguous. CDR1 SEHNR and CDR2 FQNEAQ come from the germline V gene (reference sequence). The CDR3 length is 14 residues. Trimming removed 0 bases at V and 5 bases at J, with 10 bases between. The CDR3 DNA reads TGTGCCAGCAGCTTAGCACCAGCCGTGGAGACCCAGTACTTC. Encoded protein: CASSLAPAVETQYF.

This clone was observed a handful of times. CDR3 sequence: CASRKDGSGYGYTF. The CDR3, as DNA: TGTGCCAGTAGGAAGGACGGGAGCGGGTATGGCTACACCTTC. V usage is TRBV19 and J usage is TRBJ1-2, with D unclear. Germline CDR1 LNHDA, CDR2 SQIVND (reference sequence). This CDR3 is built from 14 residues. V was trimmed by 6 bases and J by 5 bases, leaving 16 bases between them. Complete variable domain (other parts from reference TRBV19 and TRBJ1-2): DGGITQSPKYLFRKEGQNVTLSCEQNLNHDAMYWYRQDPGQGLRLIYYSQIVNDFQKGDIAEGYSVSREKKESFPLTVTSAQKNPTAFYLCASRKDGSGYGYTFGSGTRLTVV.